The 14 T cell receptor beta chains in this list originate from one sample, sequenced in a study of blood T cell repertoires in COVID-19. Clones were read by immunoSEQ multiplex PCR, and TCRdb kept only the in-frame ones, dropping some. The table has more than 120,000 clones, approximately 89% seen once. The sequenced sample was peripheral blood. The source is a human donor in a cohort sampled during active COVID-19.

The chain uses TRBV7-8 and TRBJ1-3; D is undetermined. CDR1 is SGHVS, CDR2 FQNEAQ, per germline. The V gene lost 3 bases and the J gene lost 2 bases, with 11 bases spanning the gap. The CDR3 contains 15 residues. CDR3 sequence (DNA): TGTGCCAGCAGCTTTTTCGGGAACACTGGAAACACCATATATTTT. Translating gives CASSFFGNTGNTIYF.

V gene TRBV18 combines with J gene TRBJ2-6, with a possible D match to TRBD2 (6 bases). V was pared by 2 bases and J by 0 bases, with 8 bases between. The CDR3 extends over 16 amino acids. CDR1 and CDR2 from the germline V gene are KGHSH and LQKENI. CDR3 sequence (DNA): TGTGCCAGCTCACCAGCGGGGTTCTCTGGGGCCAACGTCCTGACTTTC. Protein: CASSPAGFSGANVLTF.

V usage is TRBV7-2 and J usage is TRBJ2-5; 9 bases match TRBD2. With 7 bases clipped from V and 4 bases from J, the junction kept 13 bases outside the gene matches. Germline values: CDR1 SGHTA, CDR2 FQGNSA. This CDR3 has 16 amino acids. The chain's CDR3 is CASNFDSRGGRETQYF. CDR3 bases: TGTGCCAGCAACTTCGACTCGCGGGGGGGACGAGAGACCCAGTACTTC.

V is TRBV11-2 and J is TRBJ1-1, with TRBD1 matching 7 bases. The CDR3 covers 14 residues. The germline V gene has CDR1 SGHAT and CDR2 FQNNGV. V was clipped by 0 bases and J by 4 bases; unmatched bases: 2. CDR3 residues: CASSLETGSTEAFF. For the CDR3, the DNA is TGTGCCAGCAGCTTAGAGACAGGGAGCACTGAAGCTTTCTTT.

J is TRBJ1-1 and V is TRBV5-6; no reliable D call. The V end lost 3 bases, the J end lost 4 bases, and 10 bases lay between the germline ends. The CDR3 loop spans 13 amino acids. Germline V gives CDR1 SGHDT, CDR2 YYEEEE. The CDR3 bases are TGTGCCAGCAGCTATATCCCAGGCACTGAAGCTTTCTTT. It yields the protein CASSYIPGTEAFF.

The rearrangement joins TRBV10-3 to TRBJ1-6; D unresolved. There are 13 residues in the CDR3. Trimming shortened V by 6 bases and J by 6 bases, and 9 bases separated the two germline ends. Germline V gives CDR1 ENHRY, CDR2 SYGVKD. The CDR3 reads CAISGDLNSPLHF. The CDR3 DNA sequence: TGTGCCATCAGCGGAGACCTTAATTCACCCCTCCACTTT.

The CDR3 sequence: CASMLGASTGELFF. For the CDR3, the DNA is TGTGCCAGCATGCTGGGGGCAAGTACCGGGGAGCTGTTTTTT. This chain joins TRBV2 and TRBJ2-2; possible D gene TRBD1, 6 bases. The germline V and J ends were trimmed by 7 bases and 5 bases, with 14 bases remaining between them. Germline CDR1 and CDR2: SNHLY and FYNNEI. The CDR3 consists of 14 residues.

This clone appeared a few times. CDR3 protein: CASSVETGGSSPLHF. The CDR3 DNA reads TGTGCCAGCAGCGTAGAGACAGGGGGGAGTTCACCCCTCCACTTT. V gene TRBV9 combines with J gene TRBJ1-6; TRBD1 agrees at 9 bases. This CDR3 has 15 amino acids. V shed 0 bases and J 9 bases; nucleotides not matched to a gene: 4. CDR1 and CDR2 from the germline V gene are SGDLS and YYNGEE.

This clone was counted once. The chain combines TRBV3-1 (or the pseudogene TRBV3-2) with TRBJ2-7; 9 bases fit TRBD1. There are 14 residues in the CDR3. CDR1 and CDR2 (germline): LGHDT, YNNKEL (reference sequence). Trimming removed 6 bases from V and 4 bases from J; junction bases left unmatched: 7. CDR3 in amino acids: CASSRGTGLYEQYF. CDR3 in DNA: TGTGCCAGCAGTCGCGGGACAGGGTTATACGAGCAGTACTTC.

V gene TRBV11-2 combines with J gene TRBJ1-3, with D hard to call. V was trimmed by 2 bases and J by 4 bases, leaving 15 bases between them. The CDR3 is made up of 16 amino acids. CDR1 SGHAT and CDR2 FQNNGV come from the germline V gene. The CDR3 DNA reads as TGTGCCAGCAGCTTACTTAGGAGCTCTTTAGGAAACACCATATATTTT. It encodes CASSLLRSSLGNTIYF.

The gene calls are TRBV7-2 and TRBJ1-5; the D is unclear. This CDR3 spans 14 amino acids. Germline CDR1 reads SGHTA; CDR2 reads FQGNSA. V lost 1 base and J lost 4, with 8 bases in between. The CDR3 coding sequence is TGTGCCAGCAGCTTAGAGAGGTTAAATCAGCCCCAGCATTTT. Protein sequence: CASSLERLNQPQHF. Full variable domain (remainder filled in from reference TRBV7-2 and TRBJ1-5): GAGVSQSPSNKVTEKGKDVELRCDPISGHTALYWYRQSLGQGLEFLIYFQGNSAPDKSGLPSDRFSAERTGGSVSTLTIQRTQQEDSAVYLCASSLERLNQPQHFGDGTRLSIL.

The J gene is TRBJ2-3, the V gene TRBV2; D might be TRBD2 (5 bases). The CDR3 sequence is 14 residues long. V was clipped by 7 bases and J by 1 base, with 12 bases between them. Germline values: CDR1 SNHLY, CDR2 FYNNEI. The CDR3 loop reads CASKRASGTDTQYF. The CDR3 coding sequence is TGTGCCAGCAAGAGGGCTTCGGGCACAGATACGCAGTATTTT.

The genes are TRBV6-5 and TRBJ2-1; D may be TRBD1 (6 bases). V lost 6 bases to trimming and J lost 1 base, with 13 bases between them. Germline V lookup: CDR1 MNHEY, CDR2 SVGAGI. The CDR3 is 15 residues long. In DNA, the CDR3 is TGTGCCAGCAGACACAGGGTAGGGTCCTACAATGAGCAGTTCTTC. It is translated as CASRHRVGSYNEQFF.

V usage is TRBV7-3 and J usage is TRBJ2-1, with 9 bases that match TRBD2. Germline V gene data show CDR1 as SGHTA and CDR2 as FQGTGA. V was clipped by 5 bases and J by 10 bases; unmatched bases: 9. The CDR3 is 14 residues long. CDR3 sequence (DNA): TGTGCCAGCAGCCCCTTTGGCGGGGGGGACGAGCAGTTCTTC. It translates to CASSPFGGGDEQFF.